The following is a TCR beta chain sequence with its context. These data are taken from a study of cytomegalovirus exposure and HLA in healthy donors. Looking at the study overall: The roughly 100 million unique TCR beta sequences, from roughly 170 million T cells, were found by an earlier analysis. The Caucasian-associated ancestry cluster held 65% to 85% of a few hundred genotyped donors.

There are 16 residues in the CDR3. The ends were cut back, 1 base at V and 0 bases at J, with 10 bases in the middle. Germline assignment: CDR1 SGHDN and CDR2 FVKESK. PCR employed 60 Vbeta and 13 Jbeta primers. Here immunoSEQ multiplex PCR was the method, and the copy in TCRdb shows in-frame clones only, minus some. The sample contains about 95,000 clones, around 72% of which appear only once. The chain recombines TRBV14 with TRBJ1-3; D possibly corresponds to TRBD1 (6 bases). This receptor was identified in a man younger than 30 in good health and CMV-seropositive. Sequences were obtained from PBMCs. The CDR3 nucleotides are TGTGCCAGCAGCCAAGTGGCAGGGGCCTCTGGAAACACCATATATTTT. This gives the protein CASSQVAGASGNTIYF.